A selection of T cell receptor beta chains follows, all from one sample in a study of identical twins. TCRdb fed the 5' RACE reads into MiXCR, producing one record per CDR3 protein. The sample lists hundreds of thousands of distinct CDR3 sequences, about 14% seen once, with approximately 8.8% in the top ten. Sequencing was carried out using memory (CD45RO+) T cells sorted from blood. These receptors were collected from a woman aged 18-30 years in good health. The CDR3 runs from the conserved cysteine through the conserved F or W. A D gene is named only where the DNA matches it firmly. Clone size is not always given. Where it is, it says once, few, many or a class for expanded clones.

clone_size j_call d_call v_call cdr3_aa cdr3_nt
few TRBJ1-2 - TRBV7-9 CASSLVLAGYTF TGTGCCAGCAGCTTAGTCCTCGCGGGCTACACCTTC
once TRBJ2-3 - TRBV20-1 CSAQVTDTQYF TGCAGTGCTCAGGTTACAGATACGCAGTATTTT
few TRBJ1-5 TRBD1 TRBV6-2/TRBV6-3 CASRMDRVQPQHF TGTGCCAGCAGGATGGACAGGGTTCAGCCCCAGCATTTT
few TRBJ2-1 TRBD1 TRBV7-2 CASSLALSTGGRNEQFF TGTGCCAGCAGCTTAGCGCTAAGTACAGGGGGCCGCAATGAGCAGTTCTTC
- TRBJ2-7 TRBD2 TRBV7-2 CASSPRTGLVVGEQYF TGTGCCAGCAGCCCAAGGACGGGACTAGTGGTGGGCGAGCAGTACTTC
few TRBJ2-7 - TRBV29-1 CSVTTTGEQYF TGCAGCGTCACGACAACGGGAGAGCAGTACTTC
- TRBJ2-2 - TRBV20-1 CSATPIGTGELFF TGCAGTGCTACCCCCATAGGGACCGGGGAGCTGTTTTTT
- TRBJ2-3 TRBD2 TRBV27 CASSPLAGLPEGDTQYF TGTGCCAGCAGTCCGCTAGCGGGACTTCCCGAAGGAGATACGCAGTATTTT
few TRBJ1-1 - TRBV7-2 CASSLAQLMNTEAFF TGTGCCAGCAGCTTAGCCCAGCTCATGAACACTGAAGCTTTCTTT
few TRBJ1-1 TRBD1 TRBV28 CASTPGDRGAEAFF TGTGCCAGCACCCCTGGGGACAGGGGGGCTGAAGCTTTCTTT
- TRBJ2-3 TRBD2 TRBV6-2/TRBV6-3 CASSYGLATDTQYF TGTGCCAGCAGTTACGGACTAGCAACAGATACGCAGTATTTT
few TRBJ2-1 TRBD2 TRBV29-1 CSVVGAASGTRLVYSYNEQFF TGCAGCGTTGTAGGTGCGGCTAGCGGGACCAGATTAGTTTACTCCTACAATGAGCAGTTCTTC
- TRBJ2-2 - TRBV5-1 CASSFAGSVREGELFF TGCGCCAGCAGCTTCGCCGGGAGCGTGCGTGAGGGGGAGCTGTTTTTT
once TRBJ1-5 TRBD1 TRBV7-2 CASSRETGRNQPQHF TGTGCCAGCAGCCGAGAGACAGGGCGCAATCAGCCCCAGCATTTT
medium-sized TRBJ2-1 - TRBV6-4 CASSDSSRGSYNEQFF TGTGCCAGCAGTGACTCGAGTCGGGGCTCCTACAATGAGCAGTTCTTC
- TRBJ1-6 - TRBV12-3/TRBV12-4 CASSLGLGSAVSPLHF TGTGCCAGCAGTTTAGGGTTGGGGAGCGCGGTGTCACCCCTCCACTTT
- TRBJ1-4 - TRBV10-2 CASRSVSPNEKLFF TGCGCCAGCAGGTCCGTCAGCCCTAATGAAAAACTGTTTTTT
- TRBJ1-1 - TRBV27 CASISGWSSEAFF TGTGCCAGCATTTCAGGATGGAGTTCTGAAGCTTTCTTT
- TRBJ1-2 TRBD1 TRBV20-1 CSARDYGQGILANYGYTF TGCAGTGCTAGAGATTATGGACAGGGAATTTTAGCTAACTATGGCTACACCTTC
few TRBJ2-3 - TRBV11-3 CASSLPRSTDTQYF TGTGCCAGCAGCTTACCCAGGAGCACAGATACGCAGTATTTT
many TRBJ1-1 - TRBV10-1 CASSEQLNTEAFF TGCGCCAGCAGTGAACAGTTGAACACTGAAGCTTTCTTT
- TRBJ2-5 - TRBV5-1 CASGTGMRGQETQYF TGCGCCAGCGGGACGGGGATGCGGGGACAAGAGACCCAGTACTTC
many TRBJ1-1 - TRBV18 CASLLDRDTEAFF TGTGCCAGCTTACTTGACAGAGACACTGAAGCTTTCTTT
- TRBJ2-2 - TRBV5-1 CASSRRDIKTGELFF TGCGCCAGCAGTCGACGGGACATTAAGACCGGGGAGCTGTTTTTT
- TRBJ1-5 - TRBV27 CASSFRGDQPQHF TGTGCCAGCAGTTTTAGGGGGGATCAGCCCCAGCATTTT
few TRBJ2-1 - TRBV20-1 CSARDARRAHLYNEQFF TGCAGTGCTAGAGACGCCCGACGAGCCCACCTCTACAATGAGCAGTTCTTC
- TRBJ2-3 - TRBV19 CASSIRSGSDTQYF TGTGCCAGTAGTATACGTTCAGGTTCAGATACGCAGTATTTT
few TRBJ2-2 - TRBV24-1 CATGGGQTGELFF TGTGCCACAGGAGGCGGCCAGACCGGGGAGCTGTTTTTT
few TRBJ2-7 TRBD1 TRBV27 CASSAGTGRSTEQYF TGTGCCAGCAGTGCCGGGACAGGGAGGTCTACCGAGCAGTACTTC
many TRBJ2-7 - TRBV24-1 CATRDPHSYEQYF TGTGCCACGAGGGACCCTCACTCCTACGAGCAGTACTTC
- TRBJ2-1 TRBD1 TRBV5-1 CASSSKDRGLFREQFF TGCGCCAGCAGTTCGAAAGACAGGGGACTTTTCCGCGAGCAGTTCTTC
few TRBJ2-5 - TRBV12-3/TRBV12-4 CASSRGGPETQYF TGTGCCAGCAGTCGAGGGGGGCCAGAGACCCAGTACTTC
- TRBJ2-5 TRBD1 TRBV12-3/TRBV12-4 CASRTTGGGETQYF TGTGCCAGCAGGACGACAGGGGGCGGAGAGACCCAGTACTTC
- TRBJ1-2 - TRBV14 CASSQEWTDGYTF TGTGCCAGCAGCCAAGAATGGACTGATGGCTACACCTTC
- TRBJ2-7 TRBD1 TRBV19 CASSLRLQSGQGETYEQYF TGTGCCAGTAGTCTTCGACTCCAATCGGGACAGGGAGAGACCTACGAGCAGTACTTC